A selection of T cell receptor beta chains follows, all from one sample in a study of shared clonotypes between healthy human individuals. Sequencing used immunoSEQ multiplex PCR; TCRdb keeps in-frame clones, though not all of them. The table records nearly 1 million clones, around 80% of them present only once. Sequenced: memory CD4+ T cells sorted from blood. The source is a man aged 18 to 29 in good health. Each CDR3 is given with its conserved first and last residue. The D gene is left open where the match is weak. A row's size may be missing; if present it is once, few, many or a size class.

v_call: TRBV19; j_call: TRBJ2-3; clone_size: -; d_call: -; cdr3_aa: CASSQMATDTQYF; cdr3_nt: TGTGCCAGTAGCCAGATGGCCACAGATACGCAGTATTTT
v_call: TRBV19; j_call: TRBJ1-5; clone_size: -; d_call: -; cdr3_aa: CASTDWGVSNQPQHF; cdr3_nt: TGTGCCAGTACCGACTGGGGTGTTAGCAATCAGCCCCAGCATTTT
v_call: TRBV9; j_call: TRBJ1-6; clone_size: -; d_call: -; cdr3_aa: CASSVAGANSPLHF; cdr3_nt: TGTGCCAGCAGCGTGGCGGGGGCCAATTCACCCCTCCACTTT
v_call: TRBV6-1; j_call: TRBJ2-7; clone_size: -; d_call: -; cdr3_aa: CASSANYEQYF; cdr3_nt: TGTGCCAGCAGTGCAAACTACGAGCAGTACTTC
v_call: TRBV5-1; j_call: TRBJ2-1; clone_size: -; d_call: -; cdr3_aa: CASSLGQTYNEQFF; cdr3_nt: TGCGCCAGCAGCTTGGGCCAGACTTACAATGAGCAGTTCTTC
v_call: TRBV5-6; j_call: TRBJ2-2; clone_size: -; d_call: TRBD1; cdr3_aa: CASSSQGADTGELFF; cdr3_nt: TGTGCCAGCAGCTCACAGGGGGCGGACACCGGGGAGCTGTTTTTT
v_call: TRBV4-3; j_call: TRBJ1-3; clone_size: -; d_call: -; cdr3_aa: CASSQDLSGNTIYF; cdr3_nt: TGCGCCAGCAGCCAAGATCTCTCTGGAAACACCATATATTTT
v_call: TRBV18; j_call: TRBJ1-1; clone_size: -; d_call: TRBD1; cdr3_aa: CASSPGQDMNTEAFF; cdr3_nt: TGTGCCAGCTCACCGGGACAGGACATGAACACTGAAGCTTTCTTT
v_call: TRBV30; j_call: TRBJ2-5; clone_size: -; d_call: -; cdr3_aa: CAYGQQQETQYF; cdr3_nt: TGTGCCTACGGACAGCAGCAAGAGACCCAGTACTTC
v_call: TRBV30; j_call: TRBJ2-7; clone_size: -; d_call: -; cdr3_aa: CAWSGLSGYEQYF; cdr3_nt: TGTGCCTGGAGCGGCTTGAGCGGGTACGAGCAGTACTTC
v_call: TRBV29-1; j_call: TRBJ2-2; clone_size: many; d_call: -; cdr3_aa: CSAARGREELFF; cdr3_nt: TGCAGCGCCGCCCGGGGGAGAGAGGAGCTGTTTTTT
v_call: TRBV27; j_call: TRBJ2-2; clone_size: -; d_call: -; cdr3_aa: CASSLFQGNTGELFF; cdr3_nt: TGTGCCAGCAGTTTATTCCAGGGGAACACCGGGGAGCTGTTTTTT
v_call: TRBV10-3; j_call: TRBJ2-5; clone_size: -; d_call: TRBD2; cdr3_aa: CAISEMAGGPTKYQETQYF; cdr3_nt: TGTGCCATCAGTGAGATGGCGGGAGGACCGACGAAGTACCAAGAGACCCAGTACTTC
v_call: TRBV4-1; j_call: TRBJ2-1; clone_size: -; d_call: -; cdr3_aa: CASSQSGASRDEQFF; cdr3_nt: TGCGCCAGCAGCCAATCGGGGGCTTCTAGGGATGAGCAGTTCTTC
v_call: TRBV6-5; j_call: TRBJ1-2; clone_size: -; d_call: -; cdr3_aa: CASSRSQNYGYTF; cdr3_nt: TGTGCCAGCAGTAGGTCGCAGAACTATGGCTACACCTTC
v_call: TRBV7-2; j_call: TRBJ2-2; clone_size: many; d_call: -; cdr3_aa: CASSPGSNTGELFF; cdr3_nt: TGTGCCAGCAGCCCCGGCTCGAACACCGGGGAGCTGTTTTTT
v_call: TRBV27; j_call: TRBJ2-7; clone_size: -; d_call: TRBD1; cdr3_aa: CASSQHRGFVYEQYF; cdr3_nt: TGTGCCAGCAGTCAGCACAGGGGGTTTGTCTACGAGCAGTACTTC
v_call: TRBV11-2; j_call: TRBJ2-1; clone_size: -; d_call: -; cdr3_aa: CASSLGGIVNEQFF; cdr3_nt: TGTGCCAGCAGCTTAGGCGGGATAGTCAATGAGCAGTTCTTC
v_call: TRBV6-1; j_call: TRBJ2-1; clone_size: few; d_call: -; cdr3_aa: CASSRTERSYNEQFF; cdr3_nt: TGTGCCAGCAGCCGGACGGAACGCTCCTACAATGAGCAGTTCTTC
v_call: TRBV28; j_call: TRBJ1-1; clone_size: many; d_call: -; cdr3_aa: CASSSDMRNTEAFF; cdr3_nt: TGTGCCAGCAGTTCCGACATGAGGAACACTGAAGCTTTCTTT
v_call: TRBV6-5; j_call: TRBJ2-3; clone_size: -; d_call: -; cdr3_aa: CASSYLGGGTDTQYF; cdr3_nt: TGTGCCAGCAGTTACCTGGGGGGCGGCACAGATACGCAGTATTTT
v_call: TRBV9; j_call: TRBJ2-3; clone_size: -; d_call: TRBD1; cdr3_aa: CASSRQGATDTQYF; cdr3_nt: TGTGCCAGCAGCCGACAGGGGGCAACAGATACGCAGTATTTT
v_call: TRBV5-6; j_call: TRBJ2-7; clone_size: -; d_call: -; cdr3_aa: CASSLYDLSSYEQYF; cdr3_nt: TGTGCCAGCAGCTTGTACGACCTAAGCTCCTACGAGCAGTACTTC
v_call: TRBV14; j_call: TRBJ2-3; clone_size: -; d_call: -; cdr3_aa: CASSQVGLLGKYF; cdr3_nt: TGTGCCAGCAGCCAAGTGGGACTCTTGGGGAAGTATTTT
v_call: TRBV2; j_call: TRBJ2-7; clone_size: once; d_call: -; cdr3_aa: CASSGEAVLYLQYF; cdr3_nt: TGTGCCAGCAGTGGAGAAGCTGTACTCTATCTGCAGTACTTC
v_call: TRBV7-9; j_call: TRBJ2-1; clone_size: -; d_call: -; cdr3_aa: CASSTSLSYNEQFF; cdr3_nt: TGTGCCAGCAGCACGAGTCTCTCCTACAATGAGCAGTTCTTC
v_call: TRBV14; j_call: TRBJ1-3; clone_size: few; d_call: -; cdr3_aa: CASSRVGNTIYF; cdr3_nt: TGTGCCAGCAGCCGAGTAGGAAACACCATATATTTT
v_call: TRBV5-1; j_call: TRBJ1-1; clone_size: -; d_call: -; cdr3_aa: CASSLASSMNTEAFF; cdr3_nt: TGCGCCAGCAGCTTGGCATCCAGCATGAACACTGAAGCTTTCTTT
v_call: TRBV7-9; j_call: TRBJ2-7; clone_size: -; d_call: -; cdr3_aa: CASSSGWNYEQYF; cdr3_nt: TGTGCCAGCAGCTCCGGCTGGAACTACGAGCAGTACTTC
v_call: TRBV29-1; j_call: TRBJ1-1; clone_size: -; d_call: -; cdr3_aa: CSVGGGNTEAFF; cdr3_nt: TGCAGCGTTGGGGGGGGGAACACTGAAGCTTTCTTT
v_call: TRBV2; j_call: TRBJ2-1; clone_size: -; d_call: TRBD2; cdr3_aa: CASSVTSGGAVEQFF; cdr3_nt: TGTGCCAGCAGTGTGACTAGCGGGGGGGCCGTTGAGCAGTTCTTC
v_call: TRBV30; j_call: TRBJ1-5; clone_size: once; d_call: TRBD1; cdr3_aa: CAWSPGQGNQPQHF; cdr3_nt: TGTGCCTGGAGTCCGGGACAGGGCAATCAGCCCCAGCATTTT
v_call: TRBV6-6; j_call: TRBJ2-7; clone_size: -; d_call: -; cdr3_aa: CASGAPGEQYF; cdr3_nt: TGTGCCAGCGGGGCTCCCGGGGAGCAGTACTTC
v_call: TRBV7-2; j_call: TRBJ2-2; clone_size: -; d_call: TRBD2; cdr3_aa: CASSTALAGLPTGELFF; cdr3_nt: TGTGCCAGCAGCACCGCACTAGCGGGGCTTCCCACCGGGGAGCTGTTTTTT
v_call: TRBV29-1; j_call: TRBJ1-1; clone_size: many; d_call: -; cdr3_aa: CSVGFLAQNTEAFF; cdr3_nt: TGCAGCGTGGGATTCTTGGCCCAAAACACTGAAGCTTTCTTT
v_call: TRBV7-6; j_call: TRBJ2-1; clone_size: -; d_call: -; cdr3_aa: CASSPDLLLGNEQFF; cdr3_nt: TGTGCCAGCAGCCCGGACCTACTGTTAGGCAATGAGCAGTTCTTC
v_call: TRBV13; j_call: TRBJ2-4; clone_size: -; d_call: -; cdr3_aa: CASSLRGNSKNIQYF; cdr3_nt: TGTGCCAGCAGCTTACGAGGGAACTCCAAAAACATTCAGTACTTC
v_call: TRBV10-3; j_call: TRBJ2-1; clone_size: -; d_call: TRBD2; cdr3_aa: CAISAGGTYNEQFF; cdr3_nt: TGTGCCATCAGTGCGGGAGGGACCTACAATGAGCAGTTCTTC
v_call: TRBV5-4; j_call: TRBJ1-6; clone_size: -; d_call: TRBD1; cdr3_aa: CASSQDRGKSPLHF; cdr3_nt: TGTGCCAGCAGCCAGGACAGGGGTAAATCACCCCTCCACTTT
v_call: TRBV13; j_call: TRBJ1-6; clone_size: -; d_call: -; cdr3_aa: CASSLARGALHF; cdr3_nt: TGTGCCAGCAGCTTAGCACGGGGGGCCCTCCACTTT
v_call: TRBV7-9; j_call: TRBJ2-2; clone_size: -; d_call: TRBD2; cdr3_aa: CASSLSGGNTGELFF; cdr3_nt: TGTGCCAGCAGCCTGAGCGGGGGGAACACCGGGGAGCTGTTTTTT
v_call: TRBV30; j_call: TRBJ1-6; clone_size: -; d_call: -; cdr3_aa: CAWSLSGLGNSPLHF; cdr3_nt: TGTGCCTGGAGTCTCAGCGGCCTGGGCAATTCACCCCTCCACTTT
v_call: TRBV5-4; j_call: TRBJ1-2; clone_size: -; d_call: -; cdr3_aa: CASSLFGQQANYGYTF; cdr3_nt: TGTGCCAGCAGCTTGTTCGGGCAGCAAGCTAACTATGGCTACACCTTC
v_call: TRBV4-3; j_call: TRBJ1-4; clone_size: -; d_call: -; cdr3_aa: CASSQVWAGNEKLFF; cdr3_nt: TGCGCCAGCAGCCAAGTTTGGGCGGGGAATGAAAAACTGTTTTTT
v_call: TRBV5-1; j_call: TRBJ2-3; clone_size: -; d_call: TRBD1; cdr3_aa: CASSVGQGGPDTQYF; cdr3_nt: TGCGCCAGCAGCGTTGGACAGGGTGGTCCAGATACGCAGTATTTT
v_call: TRBV5-4; j_call: TRBJ2-5; clone_size: -; d_call: -; cdr3_aa: CASSLAGGQETQYF; cdr3_nt: TGTGCCAGCAGCTTAGCCGGGGGTCAAGAGACCCAGTACTTC
v_call: TRBV5-1; j_call: TRBJ2-7; clone_size: -; d_call: -; cdr3_aa: CASSSQTGRDEQYF; cdr3_nt: TGCGCCAGCAGCTCGCAGACAGGACGGGACGAGCAGTACTTC
v_call: TRBV23-1; j_call: TRBJ2-5; clone_size: -; d_call: -; cdr3_aa: CASSQSRRTQYF; cdr3_nt: TGCGCCAGCAGTCAATCCCGGCGGACCCAGTACTTC
v_call: TRBV7-2; j_call: TRBJ1-1; clone_size: -; d_call: TRBD1; cdr3_aa: CASSSAPGQGAKAFF; cdr3_nt: TGTGCCAGCAGCTCTGCGCCGGGACAGGGGGCGAAGGCTTTCTTT
v_call: TRBV2; j_call: TRBJ2-7; clone_size: -; d_call: TRBD2; cdr3_aa: CASNGLASEQYF; cdr3_nt: TGTGCCAGCAACGGACTAGCTTCCGAGCAGTACTTC
v_call: TRBV7-9; j_call: TRBJ2-7; clone_size: -; d_call: TRBD2; cdr3_aa: CASKQTGGREQYF; cdr3_nt: TGTGCCAGCAAGCAAACGGGGGGGCGCGAGCAGTACTTC
v_call: TRBV10-1; j_call: TRBJ1-5; clone_size: -; d_call: TRBD1; cdr3_aa: CASSALDPRDRQNQPQHF; cdr3_nt: TGCGCCAGCAGCGCGTTAGACCCGCGGGACAGGCAGAATCAGCCCCAGCATTTT
v_call: TRBV11-2; j_call: TRBJ2-1; clone_size: -; d_call: -; cdr3_aa: CASSLDLRGPLNEQFF; cdr3_nt: TGTGCCAGCAGCTTAGATCTCAGGGGACCCCTCAATGAGCAGTTCTTC
v_call: TRBV6-5; j_call: TRBJ2-6; clone_size: -; d_call: -; cdr3_aa: CASKPLAGANVLTF; cdr3_nt: TGTGCCAGCAAGCCTTTGGCTGGGGCCAACGTCCTGACTTTC
v_call: TRBV7-2; j_call: TRBJ2-5; clone_size: -; d_call: TRBD2; cdr3_aa: CASSLARTSLETQYF; cdr3_nt: TGTGCCAGCAGCTTAGCGAGGACTAGTTTAGAGACCCAGTACTTC